This T cell receptor (beta chain) was sequenced in a study of beta chain features in type 1 diabetes. Overall study findings and caveats: The naive, central memory and Treg TCRB repertoires of patients appeared to be more similar to one another than those of healthy donors.

About this clone itself: The antigen is not known.

Since all of the isolated RNA was reverse transcribed, expressed TCRB transcripts were what got sequenced. Produced via immunoSEQ multiplex PCR; TCRdb's table is partial and in-frame only. The sample includes roughly 400,000 clones, about 15% of them seen just once. This CDR3 spans 16 amino acids. V was trimmed by 6 bases and J by 3 bases, leaving 17 bases between them. Germline values: CDR1 LGHNT, CDR2 FRNRAP. This chain joins TRBV12-5 and TRBJ2-2, with D possibly TRBD2 on 5 matching bases. The sequenced sample consisted of naive CD4+ T cells from blood. The sequence came from a woman aged 18-35 years in good health. Here the CDR3 DNA reads TGTGCTAGTGGCCTTCTGCCCCAGCGGTACACCGGGGAGCTGTTTTTT. It specifies CASGLLPQRYTGELFF.